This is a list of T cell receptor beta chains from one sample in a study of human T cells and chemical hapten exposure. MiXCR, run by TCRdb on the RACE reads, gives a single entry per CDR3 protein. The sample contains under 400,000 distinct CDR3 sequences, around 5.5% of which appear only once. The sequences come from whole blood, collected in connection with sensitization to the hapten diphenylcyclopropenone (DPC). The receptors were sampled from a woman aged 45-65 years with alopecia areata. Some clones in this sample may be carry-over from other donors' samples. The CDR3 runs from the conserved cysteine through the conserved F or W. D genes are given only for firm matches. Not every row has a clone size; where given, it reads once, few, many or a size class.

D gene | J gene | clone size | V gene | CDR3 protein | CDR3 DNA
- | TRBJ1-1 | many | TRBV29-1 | CSGDRLNTEAFF | TGCAGCGGTGACAGGTTGAACACTGAAGCTTTCTTT
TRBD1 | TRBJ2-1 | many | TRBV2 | CASSEVRDSWVHNEQFF | TGTGCCAGCAGTGAAGTCCGGGACAGTTGGGTACACAATGAGCAGTTCTTC
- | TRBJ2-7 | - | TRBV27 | CASTSSAASPYEQYF | TGTGCCAGCACCTCCTCCGCGGCGAGCCCCTACGAGCAGTACTTC
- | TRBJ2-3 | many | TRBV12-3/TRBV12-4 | CASRNSGRSTDTQYF | TGTGCCTCCCGAAATAGCGGACGAAGCACAGATACGCAGTATTTT
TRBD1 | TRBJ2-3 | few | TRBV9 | CASSVPGQASTDTQYF | TGTGCCAGCAGCGTTCCGGGACAGGCTAGCACAGATACGCAGTATTTT
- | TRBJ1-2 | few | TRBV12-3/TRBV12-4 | CASSAGGRVSYGYTF | TGTGCCAGCAGTGCCGGGGGCCGCGTATCCTATGGCTACACCTTC
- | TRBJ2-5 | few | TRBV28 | CASSKGAETQYF | TGTGCCAGCAGTAAGGGAGCAGAGACCCAGTACTTC
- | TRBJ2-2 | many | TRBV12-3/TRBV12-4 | CASSSGGGELFF | TGTGCCAGCAGTTCTGGGGGTGGGGAGCTGTTTTTT
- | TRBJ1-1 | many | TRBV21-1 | CASRENLTGLNTEAFF | TGTGCCAGCAGAGAAAATCTTACAGGGTTGAACACTGAAGCTTTCTTT
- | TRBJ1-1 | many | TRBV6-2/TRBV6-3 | CASSSRPDTEAFF | TGTGCCAGCAGTTCCAGACCAGACACTGAAGCTTTCTTT
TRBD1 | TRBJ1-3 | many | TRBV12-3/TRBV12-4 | CASGGTGSGNTIYF | TGTGCCAGCGGAGGGACAGGGTCTGGAAACACCATATATTTT
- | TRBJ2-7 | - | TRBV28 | CASSFRGSGAYEQYF | TGTGCCAGCAGTTTTCGGGGTAGCGGAGCCTACGAGCAGTACTTC
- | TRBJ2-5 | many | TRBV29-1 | CSTPRGSETQYF | TGCAGCACCCCCCGGGGAAGCGAGACCCAGTACTTC
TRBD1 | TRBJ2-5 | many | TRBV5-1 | CASSSTLGQGQETQYF | TGCGCCAGCAGCTCCACCCTTGGACAGGGGCAAGAGACCCAGTACTTC
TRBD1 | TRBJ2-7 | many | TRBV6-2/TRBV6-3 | CASSYGTTGAWYEQYF | TGTGCCAGCAGTTACGGGACAACAGGGGCCTGGTACGAGCAGTACTTC
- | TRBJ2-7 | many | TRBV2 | CAAALRSYEQYF | TGTGCCGCCGCCCTCCGCTCCTACGAGCAGTACTTC
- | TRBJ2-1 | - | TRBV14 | CASSHYGLTSYNEQFF | TGTGCCAGCAGCCATTACGGGCTAACCTCCTACAATGAGCAGTTCTTC
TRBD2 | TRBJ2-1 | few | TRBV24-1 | CATSAGAGVYNEQFF | TGTGCCACCAGCGCCGGGGCGGGAGTATACAATGAGCAGTTCTTC